The rows below give T cell receptor beta chains drawn from one sample of a study of OX40 agonist ivuxolimab in advanced cancers. The table came from immunoSEQ multiplex PCR; TCRdb's copy has only in-frame clones and leaves some out. The sample carries about 50,000 clones, about 79% recorded once. The source was CD4+ or CD8+ T cells sorted from blood, collected in a trial of the OX40 agonist ivuxolimab. These receptors all stem from an adult with an advanced solid tumor such as melanoma, head and neck, liver or kidney cancer. Each CDR3 is given with its conserved first and last residue. The D gene is left open where the match is weak. Where a row states a size, it is once, few, many or the class of an expanded clone; other rows omit it.

j_call: TRBJ1-2
clone_size: .
v_call: TRBV5-6
d_call: .
cdr3_aa: CASSLGTGRNYGYTF
cdr3_nt: TGTGCCAGCAGCTTGGGTACAGGGCGAAACTATGGCTACACCTTC

j_call: TRBJ2-3
clone_size: .
v_call: TRBV5-8
d_call: .
cdr3_aa: CASSFGQTRTDTQYF
cdr3_nt: TGTGCCAGCAGCTTCGGACAGACTCGCACAGATACGCAGTATTTT

j_call: TRBJ2-7
clone_size: .
v_call: TRBV5-4
d_call: .
cdr3_aa: CASSAMDLSYEQYF
cdr3_nt: TGTGCCAGCAGCGCCATGGACTTATCCTACGAGCAGTACTTC

j_call: TRBJ2-5
clone_size: .
v_call: TRBV11-3
d_call: .
cdr3_aa: CASSLDYRGTQYF
cdr3_nt: TGTGCCAGCAGCTTAGACTATAGGGGGACCCAGTACTTC

j_call: TRBJ2-3
clone_size: .
v_call: TRBV30
d_call: .
cdr3_aa: CAWRLGDTQYF
cdr3_nt: TGTGCCTGGAGACTAGGAGATACGCAGTATTTT

j_call: TRBJ2-3
clone_size: .
v_call: TRBV9
d_call: TRBD2
cdr3_aa: CASSVSNLAGGRTDTQYF
cdr3_nt: TGTGCCAGCAGCGTAAGCAATCTAGCGGGGGGGCGGACAGATACGCAGTATTTT

j_call: TRBJ2-7
clone_size: .
v_call: TRBV5-1
d_call: TRBD2
cdr3_aa: CASSLASGRVPYEQYF
cdr3_nt: TGCGCCAGCAGCTTGGCTAGCGGGAGGGTTCCCTACGAGCAGTACTTC

j_call: TRBJ2-7
clone_size: .
v_call: TRBV21-1
d_call: .
cdr3_aa: CASSKVGLGGREQYF
cdr3_nt: TGTGCCAGCAGCAAAGTGGGTTTGGGAGGGCGCGAGCAGTACTTC

j_call: TRBJ2-5
clone_size: .
v_call: TRBV4-3
d_call: .
cdr3_aa: CASSRGTDETQYF
cdr3_nt: TGCGCCAGCAGCCGCGGGACGGACGAGACCCAGTACTTC

j_call: TRBJ2-5
clone_size: once
v_call: TRBV15
d_call: TRBD1
cdr3_aa: CATSRAGQGAETQYF
cdr3_nt: TGTGCCACCAGCAGAGCTGGACAGGGGGCCGAGACCCAGTACTTC

j_call: TRBJ2-5
clone_size: .
v_call: TRBV6-1
d_call: .
cdr3_aa: CASSGAETQYF
cdr3_nt: TGTGCCAGCAGTGGGGCGGAGACCCAGTACTTC

j_call: TRBJ2-5
clone_size: .
v_call: TRBV5-8
d_call: .
cdr3_aa: CASSPWPGDLETQYF
cdr3_nt: TGTGCCAGCAGCCCTTGGCCCGGGGACTTGGAGACCCAGTACTTC

j_call: TRBJ1-2
clone_size: .
v_call: TRBV6-5
d_call: .
cdr3_aa: CASSYDKDYGYTF
cdr3_nt: TGTGCCAGCAGTTACGATAAGGACTATGGCTACACCTTC

j_call: TRBJ2-2
clone_size: .
v_call: TRBV5-1
d_call: .
cdr3_aa: CASSLSDTGELFF
cdr3_nt: TGCGCCAGCAGCTTATCTGACACCGGGGAGCTGTTTTTT

j_call: TRBJ2-5
clone_size: .
v_call: TRBV5-4
d_call: .
cdr3_aa: CASSWGPSNGETQYF
cdr3_nt: TGTGCCAGCAGCTGGGGCCCCTCAAATGGGGAGACCCAGTACTTC

j_call: TRBJ1-1
clone_size: few
v_call: TRBV5-1
d_call: TRBD1
cdr3_aa: CASSLETGISTEAFF
cdr3_nt: TGCGCCAGCAGCTTGGAGACAGGGATTAGCACTGAAGCTTTCTTT

j_call: TRBJ2-7
clone_size: .
v_call: TRBV5-1
d_call: .
cdr3_aa: CASSSDRIQNYF
cdr3_nt: TGCGCCAGCAGCTCTGACCGCATCCAGAATTACTTC

j_call: TRBJ2-2
clone_size: .
v_call: TRBV7-3
d_call: .
cdr3_aa: CASSLAGSGELFF
cdr3_nt: TGTGCCAGCAGCCTAGCAGGGTCCGGGGAGCTGTTTTTT

j_call: TRBJ2-3
clone_size: .
v_call: TRBV14
d_call: .
cdr3_aa: CASSHKRGTGIPHSSTDTQYF
cdr3_nt: TGTGCCAGCAGCCACAAAAGGGGAACAGGGATCCCACATTCTAGCACAGATACGCAGTATTTT

j_call: TRBJ1-2
clone_size: .
v_call: TRBV18
d_call: .
cdr3_aa: CASSPTTPSRGHGYTF
cdr3_nt: TGTGCCAGCTCACCAACGACCCCCTCACGGGGGCATGGCTACACCTTC

j_call: TRBJ1-2
clone_size: .
v_call: TRBV7-8
d_call: .
cdr3_aa: CASSDTSGTTSGGYTF
cdr3_nt: TGTGCCAGCAGCGATACATCCGGGACCACATCGGGTGGCTACACCTTC

j_call: TRBJ2-3
clone_size: .
v_call: TRBV7-2
d_call: TRBD2
cdr3_aa: CASSSSGVTDTQYF
cdr3_nt: TGTGCCAGCAGCTCAAGCGGGGTCACAGATACGCAGTATTTT

j_call: TRBJ1-1
clone_size: medium-sized
v_call: TRBV11-2
d_call: .
cdr3_aa: CASSRAGTEAFF
cdr3_nt: TGTGCCAGCAGCCGGGCAGGCACTGAAGCTTTCTTT

j_call: TRBJ1-6
clone_size: large
v_call: TRBV7-3
d_call: .
cdr3_aa: CASSLKPGSSPLHF
cdr3_nt: TGTGCCAGCAGCTTAAAACCCGGGAGTTCACCCCTCCACTTT

j_call: TRBJ1-1
clone_size: .
v_call: TRBV5-1
d_call: TRBD1
cdr3_aa: CASSLERQGLSEAFF
cdr3_nt: TGCGCCAGCAGCTTGGAGCGACAGGGGCTCTCTGAAGCTTTCTTT

j_call: TRBJ2-1
clone_size: once
v_call: TRBV19
d_call: TRBD1
cdr3_aa: CASRQTGTGNYNEQFF
cdr3_nt: TGTGCCAGTAGACAAACCGGGACAGGGAACTACAATGAGCAGTTCTTC

j_call: TRBJ1-2
clone_size: few
v_call: TRBV19
d_call: .
cdr3_aa: CASQGYYGYTF
cdr3_nt: TGTGCCAGCCAAGGGTACTATGGCTACACCTTC

j_call: TRBJ1-3
clone_size: medium-sized
v_call: TRBV11-2
d_call: .
cdr3_aa: CASSTQGGGNTIYF
cdr3_nt: TGTGCCAGCAGTACCCAGGGAGGTGGAAACACCATATATTTT

j_call: TRBJ1-4
clone_size: .
v_call: TRBV6-1
d_call: .
cdr3_aa: CASSDWGLDEKLFF
cdr3_nt: TGTGCCAGCAGTGATTGGGGGCTGGACGAAAAACTGTTTTTT

j_call: TRBJ2-3
clone_size: .
v_call: TRBV29-1
d_call: .
cdr3_aa: CSVARGLGGDTQYF
cdr3_nt: TGCAGCGTTGCCCGGGGCTTAGGGGGAGATACGCAGTATTTT

j_call: TRBJ1-1
clone_size: .
v_call: TRBV9
d_call: .
cdr3_aa: CASSVTMNTEAFF
cdr3_nt: TGTGCCAGCAGCGTAACTATGAACACTGAAGCTTTCTTT

j_call: TRBJ2-3
clone_size: .
v_call: TRBV11-2
d_call: .
cdr3_aa: CASSLDGGSTDTQYF
cdr3_nt: TGTGCCAGCAGCTTAGATGGGGGTTCCACAGATACGCAGTATTTT

j_call: TRBJ2-2
clone_size: .
v_call: TRBV11-1
d_call: .
cdr3_aa: CASSALTGNTGELFF
cdr3_nt: TGTGCCAGCAGCGCTTTGACAGGGAACACCGGGGAGCTGTTTTTT

j_call: TRBJ1-1
clone_size: .
v_call: TRBV7-2
d_call: .
cdr3_aa: CASRYNRSPTEAFF
cdr3_nt: TGTGCCAGCAGGTATAACAGAAGCCCCACTGAAGCTTTCTTT

j_call: TRBJ2-1
clone_size: few
v_call: TRBV5-8
d_call: .
cdr3_aa: CASTITSGRAYHEQFF
cdr3_nt: TGTGCCAGCACCATCACGTCCGGTCGGGCATACCATGAGCAGTTCTTC

j_call: TRBJ2-7
clone_size: .
v_call: TRBV6-5
d_call: TRBD1
cdr3_aa: CASSFRDRNYEQYF
cdr3_nt: TGTGCCAGCAGTTTCCGGGACAGAAACTACGAGCAGTACTTC

j_call: TRBJ2-7
clone_size: .
v_call: TRBV18
d_call: .
cdr3_aa: CASRDRPYEQYF
cdr3_nt: TGTGCCAGCCGGGACCGACCGTACGAGCAGTACTTC

j_call: TRBJ2-1
clone_size: .
v_call: TRBV13
d_call: .
cdr3_aa: CASMRGGVHNEQFF
cdr3_nt: TGTGCCAGCATGCGAGGGGGGGTCCACAATGAGCAGTTCTTC

j_call: TRBJ1-4
clone_size: .
v_call: TRBV15
d_call: .
cdr3_aa: CATSRDPGGVANEKLFF
cdr3_nt: TGTGCCACCAGCAGGGACCCTGGAGGGGTGGCTAATGAAAAACTGTTTTTT

j_call: TRBJ1-5
clone_size: .
v_call: TRBV7-2
d_call: .
cdr3_aa: CASSLGHPREPQHF
cdr3_nt: TGTGCCAGCAGCTTAGGGCACCCACGGGAACCCCAGCATTTT

j_call: TRBJ2-3
clone_size: .
v_call: TRBV30
d_call: .
cdr3_aa: CAWSFGTGSTDTQYF
cdr3_nt: TGTGCCTGGAGTTTTGGGACTGGGTCCACAGATACGCAGTATTTT

j_call: TRBJ1-2
clone_size: .
v_call: TRBV4-2
d_call: TRBD1
cdr3_aa: CASSQDHGGGQGGGYTF
cdr3_nt: TGTGCCAGCAGCCAAGATCATGGAGGGGGACAGGGCGGTGGCTACACCTTC

j_call: TRBJ2-3
clone_size: .
v_call: TRBV18
d_call: .
cdr3_aa: CASSPLGTSTDTQYF
cdr3_nt: TGTGCCAGCTCACCGTTGGGGACCTCGACAGATACGCAGTATTTT

j_call: TRBJ2-2
clone_size: .
v_call: TRBV5-6
d_call: TRBD1
cdr3_aa: CASSRQGVWTAGELFF
cdr3_nt: TGTGCCAGCAGCCGCCAGGGGGTTTGGACCGCCGGGGAGCTGTTTTTT

j_call: TRBJ2-7
clone_size: .
v_call: TRBV11-3
d_call: TRBD1
cdr3_aa: CASSLAWSQGKNEQYF
cdr3_nt: TGTGCCAGCAGCTTAGCGTGGTCACAGGGGAAGAACGAGCAGTACTTC

j_call: TRBJ2-3
clone_size: .
v_call: TRBV6-1
d_call: .
cdr3_aa: CASSEVHFGLAVASTDTQYF
cdr3_nt: TGTGCCAGCAGTGAAGTTCATTTTGGGCTAGCCGTCGCTAGCACAGATACGCAGTATTTT

j_call: TRBJ1-2
clone_size: .
v_call: TRBV5-6
d_call: .
cdr3_aa: CASSLRLSSRAGRSYTF
cdr3_nt: TGTGCCAGCAGCTTGCGCCTTTCAAGTAGGGCCGGTCGGAGCTACACCTTC

j_call: TRBJ1-1
clone_size: once
v_call: TRBV4-2
d_call: .
cdr3_aa: CASSRDRSESEAFF
cdr3_nt: TGTGCCAGCAGCCGAGACAGGTCCGAGTCTGAAGCTTTCTTT